The 15 T cell receptor beta chains below were found in one sample sequenced in a study of blood T cells in healthy people across ages. A second PCR, run for roughly 7 to 12 cycles, used a sample-barcoded 5' primer plus a J-beta primer mix. In TCRdb, the 5' RACE reads were re-called with MiXCR into one record per CDR3 protein. Among approximately 940,000 distinct CDR3 sequences, 48% were seen once, and the ten largest hold over 10%. Material for sequencing was blood. The receptors originated from a man aged 30-40 years in good health.

V and J are TRBV10-3 and TRBJ2-3, with TRBD2 matching over 11 bases. After removal of 2 bases from V and 0 bases from J, the junction contained 7 bases not matched to a gene. The CDR3 totals 18 residues. Germline CDR1 is ENHRY and CDR2 is SYGVKD. The DNA of the CDR3 is TGTGCCATCAGTGAGGGTACTAGCGGGGGCCTGAGCACAGATACGCAGTATTTT. It yields the protein CAISEGTSGGLSTDTQYF.

This clonotype was detected a few times. This chain connects TRBV12-3 or TRBV12-4 to TRBJ2-1; 11 positions agree with TRBD1. The CDR3 runs 15 residues. J gave up 8 bases and V 3 bases, and 6 bases lay outside the gene matches. CDR3 protein: CASSLDRGRRDEQFF. The CDR3 bases are TGTGCCAGCAGTTTGGACAGGGGGCGTAGGGATGAGCAGTTCTTC.

Details on this clonotype: It may be a read error: a sequence one base away is much more abundant. V usage is TRBV3-1 and J usage is TRBJ2-4, with 13 bases that match TRBD2. Germline assignment: CDR1 LGHDT and CDR2 YNNKEL (reference sequence). This CDR3 is built from 16 residues. V lost 2 bases and J lost 13; bases outside the gene matches: 11. Written as DNA, the CDR3 is TGTGCCAGCAGCCAATCGACTAGCGGGGGGTCCTACGGGCAGTACTTC. Its protein is CASSQSTSGGSYGQYF. Drawing the rest from reference TRBV3-1 and TRBJ2-4, the complete variable domain is DTAVSQTPKYLVTQMGNDKSIKCEQNLGHDTMYWYKQDSKKFLKIMFSYNNKELIINETVPNRFSPKSPDKAHLNLHINSLELGDSAVYFCASSQSTSGGSYGQYFGAGTRLSVL.

The chain carries TRBV5-1 and TRBJ2-3; 8 nucleotides agree with TRBD2. The germline gives CDR1 SGHRS, CDR2 YFSETQ. V trimming: 6 bases; J trimming: 0 bases; junction bases outside the gene matches: 6. This CDR3 spans 15 amino acids. The CDR3 coding sequence is TGCGCCAGCATCGAGAGCGGGGGAAGCACAGATACGCAGTATTTT. Protein: CASIESGGSTDTQYF.

The V call is TRBV20-1, the J call TRBJ2-2; 13 bases match TRBD2. There are 16 residues in the CDR3. Losses at the gene ends were 3 bases for V and 6 bases for J; bases not matched to a gene: 7. Germline V gene data show CDR1 as DFQATT and CDR2 as SNEGSKA (reference sequence). CDR3 coding DNA: TGCAGTGCTAGGTCCGGACTAGCGGGGGACTCCGGGGAGCTGTTTTTT. Its protein product is CSARSGLAGDSGELFF.

The chain joins TRBV3-1 to TRBJ2-7, with TRBD1 matching 9 bases. Germline V gene lookup returns CDR1 LGHDT and CDR2 YNNKEL (reference sequence). This CDR3 has 16 amino acids. V lost 4 bases and J lost 3; bases outside the gene matches: 10. CDR3 region: CASSRTGTGLVYEQYF. In nucleotides, the CDR3 is TGTGCCAGCAGCCGGACCGGGACAGGGCTTGTCTACGAGCAGTACTTC.

The sample holds a few counts of this clonotype. V gene TRBV7-9 combines with J gene TRBJ2-1; D gene ambiguous. Deletions cut 1 base from V and 9 bases from J, with 1 base between. This CDR3 comprises 10 residues. CDR1 and CDR2 (germline): SEHNR, FQNEAQ (reference sequence). The CDR3 bases are TGTGCCAGCAGCTTAGTTGAGCAGTTCTTC. Its translation is CASSLVEQFF. The entire variable domain, with the rest obtained from reference TRBV7-9 and TRBJ2-1, is as follows: DTGVSQNPRHKITKRGQNVTFRCDPISEHNRLYWYRQTLGQGPEFLTYFQNEAQLEKSRLLSDRFSAERPKGSFSTLEIQRTEQGDSAMYLCASSLVEQFFGPGTRLTVL.

This clonotype showed up just a few times. The rearrangement links TRBV6-2 or TRBV6-3 to TRBJ2-7, with 8 bases fitting TRBD1. Per germline, CDR1 MNHEY and CDR2 SVGEGT. With V trimmed by 6 bases and J by 0 bases, 10 bases remained unmatched. CDR3 size: 16 residues. CDR3 nucleotide sequence: TGTGCCAGCAGACCGGACGGGACAGGTCCCTCCTACGAGCAGTACTTC. Amino acid sequence: CASRPDGTGPSYEQYF.

The rearrangement uses TRBV7-2 and TRBJ2-5; D gene ambiguous. Germline V gives CDR1 SGHTA, CDR2 FQGNSA. CDR3 length: 17 residues. V was cut by 5 bases and J by 5 bases, with 24 bases left in between. CDR3 amino acids: CASSNNVLAGEWETQYF. The CDR3 nucleotides are TGTGCCAGCAGCAACAACGTGTTGGCTGGCGAATGGGAGACCCAGTACTTC.

The rearrangement links TRBV28 to TRBJ2-1, with 12 bases lining up with TRBD2. The J segment lost 8 bases and the V segment lost 4 bases, leaving 18 bases of the junction unmatched. Germline V gives CDR1 MDHEN, CDR2 SYDVKM. CDR3 length: 19 residues. The CDR3 DNA is TGTGCCAGCAGTTCGTCAGACCGGACTAGCGGGATATCGATCCATGAGCAGTTCTTC. It specifies CASSSSDRTSGISIHEQFF.

Turning to this clonotype: A much larger clone lies one base from this, so it may be a read error. The chain uses TRBV7-2 and TRBJ1-1; 8 nucleotides match TRBD1. This CDR3 spans 12 amino acids. Trimming took 5 bases from V and 11 from J; bases not matched to a gene: 7. Germline V gene data show CDR1 as SGHTA and CDR2 as FQGNSA. The CDR3 DNA reads TGTGCCAGCAGCCTGGACAGGGCAAGGGCTTTCTTT. Amino acids: CASSLDRARAFF.

The chain carries TRBV6-2 or TRBV6-3 and TRBJ2-7; 7 positions agree with TRBD1. Germline trimming cut 5 bases from V and 5 bases from J; bases unmatched to any gene: 6. There are 13 residues in the CDR3. Per germline, CDR1 MNHEY and CDR2 SVGEGT. The CDR3 sequence is CASSRQGWHEQYF. CDR3 bases: TGTGCCAGCAGTAGACAGGGTTGGCACGAGCAGTACTTC.

The V call is TRBV6-2 or TRBV6-3, the J call TRBJ2-1, with a weak D call TRBD2 (5 bases). V was cut by 8 bases and J by 6 bases, with 8 bases left in between. This CDR3 has 11 residues. Germline V CDR1 and CDR2: MNHEY, SVGEGT. DNA for the CDR3: TGTGCCAGCTACCGGGGCAATGAGCAGTTCTTC. Translated, it gives CASYRGNEQFF.

The chain is built from TRBV6-1 and TRBJ1-4, with TRBD1 matching 12 bases. The CDR3 covers 16 residues. Germline trimming cut 5 bases from V and 14 bases from J; bases unmatched to any gene: 15. The germline V gene has CDR1 MNHNS and CDR2 SASEGT. CDR3 amino acids: CASSPTPGTGGALLFF. Written as DNA, the CDR3 is TGTGCCAGCAGTCCAACCCCCGGGACAGGGGGCGCGTTGCTGTTTTTT.

The chain carries TRBV6-5 and TRBJ1-2; D is uncertain. Looked up from germline, CDR1 is MNHEY and CDR2 is SVGAGI. Deletions cut 0 bases from V and 4 bases from J, with 9 bases between. The CDR3 sequence is 14 residues long. CDR3 region: CASSYSRRGYGYTF. The CDR3 DNA sequence: TGTGCCAGCAGTTACTCGAGGAGAGGCTATGGCTACACCTTC.